This entry features one T cell receptor (beta chain) sequence. The antigen is not known. The data derive from a study of memory CD4+ T cells and cytomegalovirus serostatus. Germline V lookup: CDR1 SGHAT, CDR2 FQDESV (reference sequence). Trimming shortened V by 2 bases and J by 6 bases, and 8 bases separated the two germline ends. The CDR3 sequence is 13 residues long. Clones were read by immunoSEQ multiplex PCR, and TCRdb kept only the in-frame ones, dropping some. This sample carries about 82,000 clones, approximately 80% of them seen once, and the ten largest clones take around 0.73%. Study-level points and caveats: CMV serostatus prediction reached median AUC 0.95, or 0.91 with US-trained model.

Single viable CD3+CD4+CD8-CD45RO+ cells were sorted as the memory CD4+ T cells. The clonotype originates from an adult in good health and CMV-seronegative. The chain joins TRBV11-1 to TRBJ1-5; no clear D. Sequencing was performed on memory CD4+ T cells from blood. For the CDR3, the DNA is TGTGCCAGCAGCTTAAGTAACGGTCAGCCCCAGCATTTT. Protein product: CASSLSNGQPQHF.